This T cell receptor (beta chain) derives from a study of identical twins. Only one count was recorded for this clonotype. With a much larger clone just one base away, this may be a read error. The germline CDR1 and CDR2 sequences are LGHDT and YNNKEL (reference sequence). CDR3 length equals 15 residues. TCRdb passed the 5' RACE reads through MiXCR, listing each CDR3 protein once. The sample holds about 660,000 distinct CDR3 sequences, over 8.5% seen once. These records were also assigned to another study, of yellow fever vaccine responses in identical twins.

The clonotype comes from a woman aged 18 to 35 in good health. The chain has TRBV3-1 and TRBJ2-1, with a weak D call TRBD2 (6 bases). The sequencing input was PBMCs. CDR3 bases: TGTGCCACCAGCCAAGTGCGGGGCCCCTACAATGAGCAGTTCTTC. Translated: CATSQVRGPYNEQFF.